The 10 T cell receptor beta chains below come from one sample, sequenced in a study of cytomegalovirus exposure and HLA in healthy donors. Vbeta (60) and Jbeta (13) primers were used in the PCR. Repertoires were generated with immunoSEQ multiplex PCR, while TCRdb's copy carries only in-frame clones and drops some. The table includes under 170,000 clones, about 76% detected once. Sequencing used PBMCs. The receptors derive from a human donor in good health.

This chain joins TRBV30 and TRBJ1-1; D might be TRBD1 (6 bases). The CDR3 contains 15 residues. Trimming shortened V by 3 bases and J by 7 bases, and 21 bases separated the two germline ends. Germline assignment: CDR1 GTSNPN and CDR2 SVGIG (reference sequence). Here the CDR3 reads CAWRNRPPTGFEAFF. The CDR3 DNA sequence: TGTGCCTGGAGAAACCGCCCTCCCACAGGGTTTGAAGCTTTCTTT.

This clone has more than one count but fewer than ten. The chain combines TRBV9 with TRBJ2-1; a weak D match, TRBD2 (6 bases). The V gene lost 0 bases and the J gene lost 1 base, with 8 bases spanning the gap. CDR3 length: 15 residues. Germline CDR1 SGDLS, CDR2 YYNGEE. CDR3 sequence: CASSVGLESYNEQFF. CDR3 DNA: TGTGCCAGCAGCGTAGGACTAGAGTCCTACAATGAGCAGTTCTTC.

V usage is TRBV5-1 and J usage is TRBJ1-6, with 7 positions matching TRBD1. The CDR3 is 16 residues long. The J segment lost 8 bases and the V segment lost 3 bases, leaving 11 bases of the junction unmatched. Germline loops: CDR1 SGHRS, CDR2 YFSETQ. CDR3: CASSSYRGGEDSPLHF. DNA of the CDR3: TGCGCCAGCAGCTCATACAGGGGCGGCGAGGATTCACCCCTCCACTTT.

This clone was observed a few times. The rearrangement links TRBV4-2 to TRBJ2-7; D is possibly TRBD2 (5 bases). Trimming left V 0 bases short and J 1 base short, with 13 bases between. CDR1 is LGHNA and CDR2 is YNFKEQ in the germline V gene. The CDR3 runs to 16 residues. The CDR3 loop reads CASSQDVSSPSYEQYF. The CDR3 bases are TGTGCCAGCAGCCAAGATGTTTCTAGCCCGTCCTACGAGCAGTACTTC.

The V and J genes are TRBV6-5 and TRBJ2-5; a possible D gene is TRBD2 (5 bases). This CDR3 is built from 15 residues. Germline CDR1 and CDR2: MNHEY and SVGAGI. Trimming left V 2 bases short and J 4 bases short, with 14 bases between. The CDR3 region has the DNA TGTGCCAGCAGTTACGGTCGCGGGCTCGGAGAGACCCAGTACTTC. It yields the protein CASSYGRGLGETQYF.

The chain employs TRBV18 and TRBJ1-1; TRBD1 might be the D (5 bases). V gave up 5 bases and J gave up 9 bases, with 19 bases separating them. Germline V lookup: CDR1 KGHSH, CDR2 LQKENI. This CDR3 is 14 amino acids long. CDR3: CASSSDGEGYKAFF. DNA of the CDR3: TGTGCCAGCTCATCGGACGGGGAGGGGTACAAAGCTTTCTTT. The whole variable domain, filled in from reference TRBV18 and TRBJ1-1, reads NAGVMQNPRHLVRRRGQEARLRCSPMKGHSHVYWYRQLPEEGLKFMVYLQKENIIDESGMPKERFSAEFPKEGPSILRIQQVVRGDSAAYFCASSSDGEGYKAFFGQGTRLTVV.

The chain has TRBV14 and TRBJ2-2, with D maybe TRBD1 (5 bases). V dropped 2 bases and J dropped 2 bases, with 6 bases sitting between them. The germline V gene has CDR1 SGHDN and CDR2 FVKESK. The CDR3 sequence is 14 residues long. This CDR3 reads CASSQRGNTGELFF. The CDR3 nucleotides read TGTGCCAGCAGCCAAAGGGGTAACACCGGGGAGCTGTTTTTT.

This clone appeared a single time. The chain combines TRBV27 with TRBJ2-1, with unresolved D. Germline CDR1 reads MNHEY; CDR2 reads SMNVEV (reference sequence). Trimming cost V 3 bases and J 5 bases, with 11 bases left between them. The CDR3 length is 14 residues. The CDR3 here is CASSFRQADNEQFF. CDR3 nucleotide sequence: TGTGCCAGCAGTTTTCGGCAGGCCGACAATGAGCAGTTCTTC.

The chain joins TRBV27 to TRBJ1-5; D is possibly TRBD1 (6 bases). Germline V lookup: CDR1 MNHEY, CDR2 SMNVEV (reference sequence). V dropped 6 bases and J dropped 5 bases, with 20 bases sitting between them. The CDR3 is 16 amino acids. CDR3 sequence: CASSPIGPGGDQPQHF. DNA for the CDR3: TGTGCCAGCAGCCCTATAGGCCCGGGGGGCGATCAGCCCCAGCATTTT.

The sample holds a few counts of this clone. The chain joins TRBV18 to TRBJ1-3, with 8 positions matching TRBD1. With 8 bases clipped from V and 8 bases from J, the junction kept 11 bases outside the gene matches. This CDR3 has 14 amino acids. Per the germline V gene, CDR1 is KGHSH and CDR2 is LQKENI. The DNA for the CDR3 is TGTGCCAGCGGCGGACAGGGAGGATGGGACACCATATATTTT. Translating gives CASGGQGGWDTIYF. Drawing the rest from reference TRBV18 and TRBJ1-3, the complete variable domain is NAGVMQNPRHLVRRRGQEARLRCSPMKGHSHVYWYRQLPEEGLKFMVYLQKENIIDESGMPKERFSAEFPKEGPSILRIQQVVRGDSAAYFCASGGQGGWDTIYFGEGSWLTVV.